This T cell receptor beta chain was captured in a study of CD4 T cell repertoires in COVID-19. Germline loops: CDR1 MNHEY, CDR2 SMNVEV (reference sequence). The ends lost 6 bases at V and 2 bases at J; junction bases unmatched: 13. The CDR3 is made up of 16 amino acids. Clones were sequenced by immunoSEQ multiplex PCR, and TCRdb holds only the in-frame ones, with some missing. The table shows about 75,000 clones, with around four fifths occurring only once. No culture step preceded sequencing of the ex vivo isolated memory T cells. This clone was recorded only once. The V gene is TRBV27, the J gene TRBJ2-7, with 7 nucleotides matching TRBD1. The sequencing used CD4+ T cells from peripheral blood, collected after recovery from COVID-19. The origin of this receptor is a human donor who had COVID-19. CDR3 protein: CASSRTPDRAPYEQYF. The CDR3 DNA is TGTGCCAGCAGCCGAACCCCCGACAGGGCACCCTACGAGCAGTACTTC.